This T cell receptor beta chain was found in a study of beta chain features in type 1 diabetes. General study findings and limits: Within the patient group, naive, central memory and Treg TCRB repertoires appeared more similar to each other than within healthy donors. When VDJ junctions were examined, type 1 diabetes patients showed fewer insertions and more deletions.

Isolated RNA was reverse transcribed in full, so expressed TCRB transcripts were sequenced. Sequencing used immunoSEQ multiplex PCR; TCRdb keeps in-frame clones, though not all of them. The data show roughly 250,000 clones, around 10% seen once. The authors took one heparinised blood draw, averaging approximately 120 mL, from each donor. This clone has more than one count but fewer than ten. Its antigen is as yet unknown. Germline CDR1 reads SGHRS; CDR2 reads YFSETQ. The germline V and J ends were trimmed by 1 base and 0 bases, with 8 bases remaining between them. There are 14 residues in the CDR3. The chain is built from TRBV5-1 and TRBJ2-7; possibly TRBD2 for D (6 bases). Material: naive CD4+ T cells from blood. This clonotype was sampled from a woman aged 18-29 years in good health. The chain's CDR3 is CASSLHGSSYEQYF. The CDR3 DNA follows: TGCGCCAGCAGCTTGCACGGGAGCTCCTACGAGCAGTACTTC.